This entry features one T cell receptor beta chain sequence. Its specificity is unknown. The data originate from a study of shared clonotypes between healthy human individuals. Study-level points and caveats: Memory subsets had estimated richness that was generally smaller than that of naive subsets.

The CDR3 has 16 residues. CDR1 and CDR2 from the germline V gene are SGHRS and YFSETQ. Germline trimming cut 4 bases from V and 3 bases from J; bases unmatched to any gene: 9. Method: immunoSEQ multiplex PCR; TCRdb's copy keeps in-frame clones and lacks some. The sample lists approximately 1.5 million clones, under 99% seen once, with less than 0.55% in the top ten. V is TRBV5-1 and J is TRBJ2-4; TRBD2 agrees at 8 bases. The origin of this receptor is a man aged 25 to 40 in good health. The specimen was naive CD4+ T cells sorted from blood. The sample's subset: CD45RA+ positively selected. The CDR3 region is CASSPGLATVKNIQYF. The CDR3 region has the DNA TGCGCCAGCAGCCCAGGACTAGCTACAGTCAAAAACATTCAGTACTTC.